Listed here are 7 T cell receptor beta chains from one sample, sequenced in a study of blood T cell repertoires in COVID-19. The table came from immunoSEQ multiplex PCR; TCRdb's copy has only in-frame clones and leaves some out. The profile shows approximately 210,000 clones, about four fifths of them singletons. Material for sequencing was PBMCs or T cells enriched from blood (not recorded which). The receptor set was obtained from a woman aged 45-65 years with acute COVID-19.

The chain uses TRBV4-1 and TRBJ2-7; 7 bases agree with TRBD2. CDR1 and CDR2 (germline): MGHRA, YSYEKL. The CDR3 contains 14 residues. V gave up 2 bases and J gave up 3 bases; unmatched junction bases: 4. The CDR3 sequence is CASSQPGGYYEQYF. The CDR3 DNA follows: TGCGCCAGCAGCCAACCGGGAGGTTACTACGAGCAGTACTTC.

This clone was recorded once. For the CDR3, the DNA is TGTGCCTGGAGCTGGGGAGGGCCACAAGAGACCCAGTACTTC. This gives the protein CAWSWGGPQETQYF. The chain links TRBV30 to TRBJ2-5; TRBD2 agrees at 7 bases. The CDR3 consists of 14 residues. The germline gives CDR1 GTSNPN, CDR2 SVGIG (reference sequence). The V and J ends lost 3 bases and 2 bases, in that order; junction bases with no gene match: 6.

This clone was counted once. The rearrangement joins TRBV6-5 to TRBJ1-1; the D is unclear. V was cut by 4 bases and J by 4 bases, with 10 bases left in between. Germline V gene data show CDR1 as MNHEY and CDR2 as SVGAGI. The CDR3 is made up of 13 amino acids. CDR3 loop: CASSWAGSTEAFF. In nucleotides, the CDR3 is TGTGCCAGCAGTTGGGCGGGGTCCACTGAAGCTTTCTTT.

This sequence joins TRBV14 and TRBJ2-7; 8 nucleotides agree with TRBD1. V lost 4 bases, J lost 0 bases, and 5 bases stayed unmatched. This CDR3 has 15 amino acids. Per the germline V gene, CDR1 is SGHDN and CDR2 is FVKESK. CDR3 residues: CASSRRQGSSYEQYF. For the CDR3, the DNA is TGTGCCAGCAGCCGTAGACAGGGGAGCTCCTACGAGCAGTACTTC.

The rearrangement uses TRBV7-2 and TRBJ1-2; no definite D call. Trimming cost V 5 bases and J 4 bases, with 11 bases left between them. The CDR3 extends over 13 amino acids. Germline assignment: CDR1 SGHTA and CDR2 FQGNSA. CDR3 loop: CASSLNGPYGYTF. CDR3 coding DNA: TGTGCCAGCAGCCTCAACGGTCCCTATGGCTACACCTTC.

The chain is built from TRBV5-1 and TRBJ2-5; 8 bases are shared with TRBD2. The germline V gene encodes CDR1 SGHRS and CDR2 YFSETQ. This CDR3 region has 14 residues. J lost 1 base, V lost 5 bases, and 4 bases had no gene match. In nucleotides, the CDR3 is TGCGCCAGCAGGGGCGGGGGGCTCCAAGAGACCCAGTACTTC. It encodes CASRGGGLQETQYF.

J is TRBJ2-7 and V is TRBV4-3, with 7 nucleotides matching TRBD2. CDR1 and CDR2 (germline): LGHNA, YSLEER. This CDR3 has 14 residues. The ends lost 4 bases at V and 7 bases at J; junction bases unmatched: 10. CDR3 nucleotide sequence: TGCGCCAGCAGCCCCCAATGGGAGGGGAGTGAGCAGTACTTC. It codes for CASSPQWEGSEQYF.